These T cell receptor beta chains were read from a single sample in a study of shared clonotypes between healthy human individuals. Data came from immunoSEQ multiplex PCR; TCRdb stores just in-frame clones and leaves some out. The sample records about 2.3 million clones, roughly 93% being singletons. Input material: naive CD4+ T cells from PBMCs. These receptor sequences come from a man younger than 35 in good health. Some clones in this sample may be carry-over from other donors' samples. Both conserved end residues are part of each CDR3. The order of the fields is D gene, clone size, V gene, J gene, CDR3 DNA, CDR3 protein. D genes are given only for firm matches. Clone size is given for some rows only: seen once, a few or many times, or a class if the clone is expanded.

TRBD1	-	TRBV6-1	TRBJ1-5	TGTGCCAGCAACCCAACAGGGGGGAATCAGCCCCAGCATTTT	CASNPTGGNQPQHF
-	-	TRBV4-3	TRBJ2-7	TGCGCCAGCAGCCAGACAGGCTCCTACGAGCAGTACTTC	CASSQTGSYEQYF
-	once	TRBV6-5	TRBJ2-7	TGTGCCAGCAGCCGCCCCACCATGGATCCCCGCGAGCAGTACTTC	CASSRPTMDPREQYF
-	-	TRBV19	TRBJ2-2	TGTGCCAGTAGTATGCAGGGCCACACCGGGGAGCTGTTTTTT	CASSMQGHTGELFF
-	-	TRBV5-1	TRBJ2-1	TGCGCCAGCAGCTTGGGGGGCGGCGGACACAATGAGCAGTTCTTC	CASSLGGGGHNEQFF
-	once	TRBV28	TRBJ2-2	TGTGCCAGCAGTTTCCGGGGCCCGGGCGGGGAGCTGTTTTTT	CASSFRGPGGELFF
TRBD2	-	TRBV15	TRBJ2-2	TGTGCCACCAGCAGAGGCGCCGGGACTAGCGGGGAGTGGGAGCTGTTTTTT	CATSRGAGTSGEWELFF
TRBD2	-	TRBV28	TRBJ2-3	TGTGCCAGCAGTTTATTTTCTAGCGGGAGGTTTGGGACAGATACGCAGTATTTT	CASSLFSSGRFGTDTQYF
TRBD1	-	TRBV10-3	TRBJ1-5	TGTGCCATCAGTGGACAGGGGGAAGATCAGCCCCAGCATTTT	CAISGQGEDQPQHF
TRBD2	-	TRBV5-1	TRBJ2-7	TGCGCCAGCAGCCCCGGGACTAGCGGAACCTACGAGCAGTACTTC	CASSPGTSGTYEQYF
-	-	TRBV9	TRBJ2-7	TGTGCCAGCAGCGCCAGCCCGGACTACTCCTACGAGCAGTACTTC	CASSASPDYSYEQYF
TRBD1	few	TRBV5-1	TRBJ1-1	TGCGCCAGCAGGGCGACAGGGGGCACTGAAGCTTTCTTT	CASRATGGTEAFF
TRBD1	-	TRBV27	TRBJ1-2	TGTGCCAGCAGCTCTTGGACAGGGTTTGGCTACACCTTC	CASSSWTGFGYTF